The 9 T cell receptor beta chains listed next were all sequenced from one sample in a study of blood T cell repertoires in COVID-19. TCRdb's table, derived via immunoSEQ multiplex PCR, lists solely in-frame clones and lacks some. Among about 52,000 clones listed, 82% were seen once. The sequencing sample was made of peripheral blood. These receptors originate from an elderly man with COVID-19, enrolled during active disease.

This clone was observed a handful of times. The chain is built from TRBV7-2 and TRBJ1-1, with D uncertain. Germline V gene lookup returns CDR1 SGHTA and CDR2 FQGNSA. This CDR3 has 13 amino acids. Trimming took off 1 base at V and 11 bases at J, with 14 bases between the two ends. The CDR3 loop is CASSLVGVPGAFF. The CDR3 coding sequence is TGTGCCAGCAGCTTAGTCGGGGTTCCGGGGGCTTTCTTT.

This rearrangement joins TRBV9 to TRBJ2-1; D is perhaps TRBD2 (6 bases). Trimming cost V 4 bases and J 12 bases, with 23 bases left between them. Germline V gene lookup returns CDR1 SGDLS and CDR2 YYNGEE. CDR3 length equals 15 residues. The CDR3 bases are TGTGCCAGCAGCACTACGGGACTCCCCACGTCCGGGCAGTTCTTC. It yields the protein CASSTTGLPTSGQFF.

CDR3 amino acids: CASSDRPMGGEQYV. In nucleotides, the CDR3 is TGTGCCAGCAGTGACCGGCCCATGGGGGGTGAGCAGTACGTC. V gene TRBV6-1 combines with J gene TRBJ2-7, with a weak D call TRBD2 (6 bases). Trimming took off 3 bases at V and 7 bases at J, with 16 bases between the two ends. This CDR3 spans 14 amino acids. Germline CDR1 is MNHNS and CDR2 is SASEGT.

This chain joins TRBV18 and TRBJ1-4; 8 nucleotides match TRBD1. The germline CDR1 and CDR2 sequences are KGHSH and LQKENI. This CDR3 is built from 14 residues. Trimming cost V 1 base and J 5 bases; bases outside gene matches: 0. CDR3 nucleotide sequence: TGTGCCAGCTCACCACGGACAGGGAATGAAAAACTGTTTTTT. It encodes CASSPRTGNEKLFF.

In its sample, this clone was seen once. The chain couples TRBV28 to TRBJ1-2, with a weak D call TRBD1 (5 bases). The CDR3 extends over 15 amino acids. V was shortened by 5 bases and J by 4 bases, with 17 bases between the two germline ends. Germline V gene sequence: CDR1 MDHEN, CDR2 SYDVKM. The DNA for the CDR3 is TGTGCCAGCAGTGCGGACAACCGGTGGGGCTATGGCTACACCTTC. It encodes CASSADNRWGYGYTF.

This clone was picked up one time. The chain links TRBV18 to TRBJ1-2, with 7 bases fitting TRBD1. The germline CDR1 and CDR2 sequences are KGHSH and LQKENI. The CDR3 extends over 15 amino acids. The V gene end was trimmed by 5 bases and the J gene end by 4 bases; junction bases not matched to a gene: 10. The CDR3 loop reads CASSATEGAGYGYTF. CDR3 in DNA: TGTGCCAGCTCAGCCACGGAGGGGGCAGGCTATGGCTACACCTTC. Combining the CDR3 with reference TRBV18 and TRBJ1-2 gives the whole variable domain NAGVMQNPRHLVRRRGQEARLRCSPMKGHSHVYWYRQLPEEGLKFMVYLQKENIIDESGMPKERFSAEFPKEGPSILRIQQVVRGDSAAYFCASSATEGAGYGYTFGSGTRLTVV.

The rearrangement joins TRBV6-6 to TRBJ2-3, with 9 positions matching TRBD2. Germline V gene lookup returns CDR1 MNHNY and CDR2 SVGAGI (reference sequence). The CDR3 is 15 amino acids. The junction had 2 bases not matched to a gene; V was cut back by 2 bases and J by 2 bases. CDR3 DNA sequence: TGTGCCAGCAGTTACGCGGGAGGGGTCACAGATACGCAGTATTTT. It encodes CASSYAGGVTDTQYF.

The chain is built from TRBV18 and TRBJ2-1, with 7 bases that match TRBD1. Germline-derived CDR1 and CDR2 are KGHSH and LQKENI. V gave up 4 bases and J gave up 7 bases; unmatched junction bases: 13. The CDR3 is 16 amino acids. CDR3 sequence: CASSLGFGTANNEQFF. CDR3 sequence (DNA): TGTGCCAGCTCACTCGGGTTTGGGACAGCTAATAATGAGCAGTTCTTC.

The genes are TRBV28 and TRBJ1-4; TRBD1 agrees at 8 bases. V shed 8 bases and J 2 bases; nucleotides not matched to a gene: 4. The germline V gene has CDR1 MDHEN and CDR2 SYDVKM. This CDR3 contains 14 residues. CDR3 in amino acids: CASHQGATNEKLFF. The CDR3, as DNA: TGTGCCAGCCACCAGGGGGCGACTAATGAAAAACTGTTTTTT. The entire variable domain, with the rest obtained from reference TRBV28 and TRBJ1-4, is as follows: DVKVTQSSRYLVKRTGEKVFLECVQDMDHENMFWYRQDPGLGLRLIYFSYDVKMKEKGDIPEGYSVSREKKERFSLILESASTNQTSMYLCASHQGATNEKLFFGSGTQLSVL.